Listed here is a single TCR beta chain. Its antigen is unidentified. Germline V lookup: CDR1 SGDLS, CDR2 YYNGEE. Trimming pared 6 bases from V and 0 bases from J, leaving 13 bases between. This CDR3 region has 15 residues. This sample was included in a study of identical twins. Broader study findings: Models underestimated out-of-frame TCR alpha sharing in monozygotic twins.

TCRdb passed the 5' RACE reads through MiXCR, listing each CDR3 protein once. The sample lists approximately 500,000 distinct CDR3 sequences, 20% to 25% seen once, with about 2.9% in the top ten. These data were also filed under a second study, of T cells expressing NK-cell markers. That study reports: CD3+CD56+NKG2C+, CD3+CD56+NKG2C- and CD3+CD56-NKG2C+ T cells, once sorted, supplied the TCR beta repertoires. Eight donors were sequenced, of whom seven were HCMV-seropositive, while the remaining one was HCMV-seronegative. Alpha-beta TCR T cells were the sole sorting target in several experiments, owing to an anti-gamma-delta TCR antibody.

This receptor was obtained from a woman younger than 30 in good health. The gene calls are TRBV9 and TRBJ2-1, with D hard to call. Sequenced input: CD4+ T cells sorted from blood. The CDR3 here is CASNVKGSSYNEQFF. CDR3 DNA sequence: TGTGCCAGCAACGTGAAGGGTAGCTCCTACAATGAGCAGTTCTTC.